These 2 T cell receptor beta chains were sequenced from one sample in a study of blood T cell repertoires in COVID-19. The method was immunoSEQ multiplex PCR; TCRdb's version includes in-frame clones alone and lacks a portion of them. The sample records approximately 260,000 clones, approximately 79% being singletons. Input material: peripheral blood. The source of these receptors is a woman over 75 with active or convalescent COVID-19.

The chain employs TRBV20-1 and TRBJ2-3; TRBD2 matches at 7 bases. CDR1 DFQATT and CDR2 SNEGSKA come from the germline V gene (reference sequence). The V gene end was trimmed by 3 bases and the J gene end by 3 bases; junction bases not matched to a gene: 12. The CDR3 covers 16 residues. The CDR3 nucleotides read TGCAGTGCTAGTGGAAGGGCGGGAGTCGGTACAGATACGCAGTATTTT. Protein: CSASGRAGVGTDTQYF.

Of note for this clone: It is likely a read error, because the conserved phenylalanine at the end of the CDR3 is missing. Because the CDR3's place on the DNA is in doubt, the DNA is left out and the CDR3 is given as listed by TCRdb. The chain couples TRBV7-9 to TRBJ1-1. The CDR3 has 12 amino acids, counting both end residues. Germline CDR1 SEHNR, CDR2 FQNEAQ (reference sequence). The CDR3 sequence: CASSFSDRGTPI.